This T cell receptor beta chain was identified in a study of regulatory T cells in long-lasting Graves disease. Germline V gene data show CDR1 as MDHEN and CDR2 as SYDVKM. The CDR3 covers 14 residues. Between the trimmed V and J ends, which lost 1 base and 5 bases, there was a span of 11 bases. The time point denotes: newly diagnosed GD, antithyroid drugs for less than 3 months. RNA extracted from PBMCs served as the sequencing template. In this sample, this clonotype turned up many times. Arm-PCR with iRepertoire HTBI primers amplified the CDR3 regions for these TCR beta libraries. TCRdb itself ran the multiplex PCR reads through MiXCR, one entry per CDR3 protein. Here the sample spans some 500,000 distinct CDR3 sequences, roughly a sixth being singletons. These records were also assigned to another study, of T cells in Graves' hyperthyroidism and ophthalmopathy. From that paper: Graves' hyperthyroidism showing no ophthalmopathy progression within 18 months was considered stable.

The rearrangement links TRBV28 to TRBJ1-1; D remains ambiguous. This TCR was sampled from a woman between 40 and 65 years old with Graves disease. The sequencing here drew on peripheral blood mononuclear cells (PBMCs), taken at new diagnosis, from a patient treated with antithyroid drugs. CDR3 in DNA: TGTGCCAGCAGTTTATTGAGCGCGTCGACTGAAGCTTTCTTT. As protein: CASSLLSASTEAFF. Complete variable domain (other parts from reference TRBV28 and TRBJ1-1): DVKVTQSSRYLVKRTGEKVFLECVQDMDHENMFWYRQDPGLGLRLIYFSYDVKMKEKGDIPEGYSVSREKKERFSLILESASTNQTSMYLCASSLLSASTEAFFGQGTRLTVV.